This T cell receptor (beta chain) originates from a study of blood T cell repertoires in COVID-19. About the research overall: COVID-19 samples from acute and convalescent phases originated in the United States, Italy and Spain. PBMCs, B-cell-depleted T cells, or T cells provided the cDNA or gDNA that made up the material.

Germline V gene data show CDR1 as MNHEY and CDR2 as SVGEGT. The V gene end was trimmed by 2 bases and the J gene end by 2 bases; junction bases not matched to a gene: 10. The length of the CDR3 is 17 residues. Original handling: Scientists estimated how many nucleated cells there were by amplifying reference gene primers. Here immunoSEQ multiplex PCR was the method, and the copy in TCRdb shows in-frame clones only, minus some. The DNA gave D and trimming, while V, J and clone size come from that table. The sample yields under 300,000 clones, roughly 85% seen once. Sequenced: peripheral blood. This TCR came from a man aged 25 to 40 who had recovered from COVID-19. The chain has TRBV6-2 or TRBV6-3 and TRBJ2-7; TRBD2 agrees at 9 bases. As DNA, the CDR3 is TGTGCCAGCAGTTACAAAGGTCCACTAGCGGGCCCCTACGAGCAGTACTTC. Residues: CASSYKGPLAGPYEQYF.